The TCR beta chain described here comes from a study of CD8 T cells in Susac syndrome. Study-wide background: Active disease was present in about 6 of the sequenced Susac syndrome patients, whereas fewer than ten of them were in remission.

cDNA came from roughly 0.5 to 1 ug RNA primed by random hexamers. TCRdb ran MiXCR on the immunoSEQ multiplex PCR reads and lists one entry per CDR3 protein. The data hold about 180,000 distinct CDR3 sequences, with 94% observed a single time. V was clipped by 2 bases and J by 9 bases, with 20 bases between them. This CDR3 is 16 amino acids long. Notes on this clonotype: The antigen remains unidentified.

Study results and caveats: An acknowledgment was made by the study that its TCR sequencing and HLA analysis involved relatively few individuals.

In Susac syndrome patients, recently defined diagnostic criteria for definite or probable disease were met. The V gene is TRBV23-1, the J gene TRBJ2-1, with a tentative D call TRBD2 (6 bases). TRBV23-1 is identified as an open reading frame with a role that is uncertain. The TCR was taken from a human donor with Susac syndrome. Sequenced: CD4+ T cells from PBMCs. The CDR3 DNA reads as TGCGCCAGCAGTCAAGCGGGACCAGGCCGGGAACTTGAGCAGTTCTTC. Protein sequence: CASSQAGPGRELEQFF.